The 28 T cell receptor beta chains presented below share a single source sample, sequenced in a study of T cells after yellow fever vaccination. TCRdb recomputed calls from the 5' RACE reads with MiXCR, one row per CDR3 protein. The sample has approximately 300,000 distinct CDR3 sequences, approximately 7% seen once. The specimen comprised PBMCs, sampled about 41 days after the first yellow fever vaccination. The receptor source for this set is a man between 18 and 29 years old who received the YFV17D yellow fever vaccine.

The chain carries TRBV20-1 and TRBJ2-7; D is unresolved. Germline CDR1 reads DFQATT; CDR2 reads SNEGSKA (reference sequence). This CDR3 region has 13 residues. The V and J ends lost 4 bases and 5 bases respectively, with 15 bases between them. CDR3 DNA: TGCAGTGCTACTCTGGGGTCTTCCCACGAGCAGTACTTC. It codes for CSATLGSSHEQYF.

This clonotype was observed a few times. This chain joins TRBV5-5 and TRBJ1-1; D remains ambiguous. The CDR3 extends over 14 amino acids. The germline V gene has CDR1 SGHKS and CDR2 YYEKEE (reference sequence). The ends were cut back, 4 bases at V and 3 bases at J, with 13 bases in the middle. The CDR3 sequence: CASSRTPRDTEAFF. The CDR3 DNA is TGTGCCAGCAGCCGGACGCCTCGGGACACTGAAGCTTTCTTT.

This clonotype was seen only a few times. The CDR3 DNA sequence: TGTGCCAGCAGCCCCGGGGTTCTCTCCCCCTTTCAGTACTTC. This encodes CASSPGVLSPFQYF. The chain uses TRBV7-2 and TRBJ2-4, with D possibly being TRBD2 (5 bases). The V gene lost 5 bases and the J gene lost 11 bases, with 19 bases spanning the gap. Germline CDR1 SGHTA, CDR2 FQGNSA. CDR3 size: 14 residues. Drawing the rest from reference TRBV7-2 and TRBJ2-4, the complete variable domain is GAGVSQSPSNKVTEKGKDVELRCDPISGHTALYWYRQSLGQGLEFLIYFQGNSAPDKSGLPSDRFSAERTGGSVSTLTIQRTQQEDSAVYLCASSPGVLSPFQYFGAGTRLSVL.

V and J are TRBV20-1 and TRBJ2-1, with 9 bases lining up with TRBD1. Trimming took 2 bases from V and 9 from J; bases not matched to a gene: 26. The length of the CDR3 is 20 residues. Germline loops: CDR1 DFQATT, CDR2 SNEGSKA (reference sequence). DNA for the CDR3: TGCAGTGCTAGACCTAACGACCGAAAGACGGACAGGGGCGGCTGGGGTGAGCAGTTCTTC. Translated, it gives CSARPNDRKTDRGGWGEQFF.

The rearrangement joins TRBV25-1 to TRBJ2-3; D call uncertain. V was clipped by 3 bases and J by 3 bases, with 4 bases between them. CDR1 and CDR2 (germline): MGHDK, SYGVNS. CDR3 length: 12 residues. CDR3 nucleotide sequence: TGTGCCAGCAGTGAGAGGACAGATACGCAGTATTTT. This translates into CASSERTDTQYF. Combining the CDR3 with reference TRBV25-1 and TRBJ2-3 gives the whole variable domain EADIYQTPRYLVIGTGKKITLECSQTMGHDKMYWYQQDPGMELHLIHYSYGVNSTEKGDLSSESTVSRIRTEHFPLTLESARPSHTSQYLCASSERTDTQYFGPGTRLTVL.

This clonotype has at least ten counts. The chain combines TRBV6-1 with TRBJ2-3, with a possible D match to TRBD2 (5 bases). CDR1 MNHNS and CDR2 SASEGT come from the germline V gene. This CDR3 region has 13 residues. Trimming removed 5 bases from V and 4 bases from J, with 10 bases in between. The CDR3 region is CASSPFGADTQYF. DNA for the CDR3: TGTGCCAGCAGTCCTTTCGGGGCAGATACGCAGTATTTT.

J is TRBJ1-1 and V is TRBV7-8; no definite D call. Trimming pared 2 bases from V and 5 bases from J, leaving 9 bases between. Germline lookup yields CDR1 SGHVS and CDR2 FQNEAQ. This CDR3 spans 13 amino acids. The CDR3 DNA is TGTGCCAGCAGCTTATTCGGTGGAACTGAAGCTTTCTTT. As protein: CASSLFGGTEAFF. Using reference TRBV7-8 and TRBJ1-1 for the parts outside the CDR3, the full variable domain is GAGVSQSPRYKVAKRGQDVALRCDPISGHVSLFWYQQALGQGPEFLTYFQNEAQLDKSGLPSDRFFAERPEGSVSTLKIQRTQQEDSAVYLCASSLFGGTEAFFGQGTRLTVV.

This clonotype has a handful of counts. CDR3 protein: CATSDKRDSSRETQYF. The CDR3 DNA reads TGTGCCACCAGTGACAAAAGGGACAGCTCGAGAGAGACCCAGTACTTC. This chain connects TRBV24-1 to TRBJ2-5; 7 bases map to TRBD1. Germline V gene lookup returns CDR1 KGHDR and CDR2 SFDVKD. V lost 4 bases to trimming and J lost 4 bases; unmatched junction nucleotides: 11. CDR3 length equals 16 residues.

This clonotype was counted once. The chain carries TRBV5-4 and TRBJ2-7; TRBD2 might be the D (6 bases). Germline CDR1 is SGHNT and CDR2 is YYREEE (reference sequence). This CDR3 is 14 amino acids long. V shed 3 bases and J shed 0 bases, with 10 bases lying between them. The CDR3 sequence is CASSWDGSSYEQYV. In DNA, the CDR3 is TGTGCCAGCAGCTGGGACGGGAGCTCCTACGAGCAGTACGTC.

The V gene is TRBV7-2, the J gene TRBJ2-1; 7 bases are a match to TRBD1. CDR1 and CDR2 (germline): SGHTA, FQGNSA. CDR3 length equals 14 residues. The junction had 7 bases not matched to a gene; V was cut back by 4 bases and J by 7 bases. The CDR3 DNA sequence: TGTGCCAGCAGCTCTGGACAGGCCGTGAATGAGCAGTTCTTC. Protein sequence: CASSSGQAVNEQFF.

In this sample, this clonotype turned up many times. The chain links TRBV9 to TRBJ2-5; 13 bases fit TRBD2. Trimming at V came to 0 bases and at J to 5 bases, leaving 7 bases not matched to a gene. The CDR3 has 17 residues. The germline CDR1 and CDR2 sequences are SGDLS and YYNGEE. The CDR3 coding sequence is TGTGCCAGCAGCGTAGCCCCACTAGCGGGGGGGCTGGAGACCCAGTACTTC. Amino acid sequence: CASSVAPLAGGLETQYF. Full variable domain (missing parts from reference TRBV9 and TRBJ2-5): DSGVTQTPKHLITATGQRVTLRCSPRSGDLSVYWYQQSLDQGLQFLIQYYNGEERAKGNILERFSAQQFPDLHSELNLSSLELGDSALYFCASSVAPLAGGLETQYFGPGTRLLVL.

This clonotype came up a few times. This CDR3 reads CASSPSGATEAFF. In nucleotides, the CDR3 is TGTGCCAGCAGCCCATCGGGTGCCACTGAAGCTTTCTTT. J is TRBJ1-1 and V is TRBV28; D is ambiguous. The CDR3 length is 13 residues. The germline CDR1 and CDR2 sequences are MDHEN and SYDVKM. V shed 6 bases and J shed 4 bases, with 12 bases lying between them.

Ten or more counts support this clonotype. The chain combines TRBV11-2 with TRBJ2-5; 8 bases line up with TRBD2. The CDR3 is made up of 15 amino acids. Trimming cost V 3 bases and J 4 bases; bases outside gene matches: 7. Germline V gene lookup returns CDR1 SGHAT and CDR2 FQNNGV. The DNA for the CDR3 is TGTGCCAGCAGCTTGGTCGGGGGGGCGGTAGAGACCCAGTACTTC. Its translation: CASSLVGGAVETQYF. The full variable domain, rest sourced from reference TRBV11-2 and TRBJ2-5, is EAGVAQSPRYKIIEKRQSVAFWCNPISGHATLYWYQQILGQGPKLLIQFQNNGVVDDSQLPKDRFSAERLKGVDSTLKIQPAKLEDSAVYLCASSLVGGAVETQYFGPGTRLLVL.

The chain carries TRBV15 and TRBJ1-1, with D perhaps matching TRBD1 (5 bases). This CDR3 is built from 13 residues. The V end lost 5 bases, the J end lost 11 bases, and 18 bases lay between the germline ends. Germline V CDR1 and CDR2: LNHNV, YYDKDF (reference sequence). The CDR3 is CATSSGPLSDAFF. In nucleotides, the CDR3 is TGTGCCACCAGCTCAGGGCCCCTGTCGGATGCTTTCTTT.

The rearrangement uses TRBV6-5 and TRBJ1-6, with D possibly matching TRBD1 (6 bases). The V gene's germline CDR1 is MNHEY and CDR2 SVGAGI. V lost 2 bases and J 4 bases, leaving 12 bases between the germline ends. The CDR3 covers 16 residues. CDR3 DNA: TGTGCCAGCAGTTACCCACCGACAGGTTATAATTCACCCCTCCACTTT. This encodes CASSYPPTGYNSPLHF.

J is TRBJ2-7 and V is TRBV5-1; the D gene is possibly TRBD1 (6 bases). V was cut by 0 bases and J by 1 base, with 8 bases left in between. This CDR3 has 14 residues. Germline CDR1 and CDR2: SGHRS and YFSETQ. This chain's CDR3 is CASSLGQASYEQYF. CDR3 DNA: TGCGCCAGCAGCTTGGGACAGGCATCCTACGAGCAGTACTTC. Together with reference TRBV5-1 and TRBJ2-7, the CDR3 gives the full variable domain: KAGVTQTPRYLIKTRGQQVTLSCSPISGHRSVSWYQQTPGQGLQFLFEYFSETQRNKGNFPGRFSGRQFSNSRSEMNVSTLELGDSALYLCASSLGQASYEQYFGPGTRLTVT.

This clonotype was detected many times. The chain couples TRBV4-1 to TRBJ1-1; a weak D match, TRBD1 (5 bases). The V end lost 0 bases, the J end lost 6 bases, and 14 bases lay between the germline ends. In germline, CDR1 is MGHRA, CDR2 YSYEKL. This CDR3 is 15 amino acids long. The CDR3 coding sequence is TGCGCCAGCAGCCAAGATCTCGGCAGGGACCCTGAAGCTTTCTTT. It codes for CASSQDLGRDPEAFF.

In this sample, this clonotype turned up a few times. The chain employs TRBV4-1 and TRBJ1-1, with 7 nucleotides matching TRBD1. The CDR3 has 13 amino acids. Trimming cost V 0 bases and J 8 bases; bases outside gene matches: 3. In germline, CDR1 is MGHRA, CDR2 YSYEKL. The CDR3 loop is CASSQDEQGEAFF. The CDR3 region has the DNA TGCGCCAGCAGCCAAGATGAACAGGGGGAAGCTTTCTTT.

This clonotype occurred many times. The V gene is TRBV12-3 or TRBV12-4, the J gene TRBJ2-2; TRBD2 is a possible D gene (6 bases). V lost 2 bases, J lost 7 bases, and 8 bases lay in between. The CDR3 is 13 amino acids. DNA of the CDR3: TGTGCCAGCAGTTTATCGGGGGTCGGGGAGCTGTTTTTT. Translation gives CASSLSGVGELFF.

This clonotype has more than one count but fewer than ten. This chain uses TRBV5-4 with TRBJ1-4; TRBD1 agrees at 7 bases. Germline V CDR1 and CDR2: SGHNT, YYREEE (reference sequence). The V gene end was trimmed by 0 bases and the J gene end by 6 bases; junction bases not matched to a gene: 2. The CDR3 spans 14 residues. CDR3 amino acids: CASSLAQGDEKLFF. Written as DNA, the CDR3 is TGTGCCAGCAGCTTGGCCCAGGGGGATGAAAAACTGTTTTTT.

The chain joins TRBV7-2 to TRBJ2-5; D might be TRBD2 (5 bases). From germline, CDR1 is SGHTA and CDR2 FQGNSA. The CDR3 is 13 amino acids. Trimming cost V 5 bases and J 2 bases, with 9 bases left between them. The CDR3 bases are TGTGCCAGCAGCGGACTCATTCAAGAGACCCAGTACTTC. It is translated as CASSGLIQETQYF.

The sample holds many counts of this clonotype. The DNA for the CDR3 is TGTGCCAGCAGTGATGGGGTAGGATCCTACGAGCAGTACTTC. Residues: CASSDGVGSYEQYF. The chain joins TRBV7-8 to TRBJ2-7; no firm D call. Per the germline V gene, CDR1 is SGHVS and CDR2 is FQNEAQ. V gave up 6 bases and J gave up 1 base, with 13 bases separating them. CDR3 length: 14 residues.

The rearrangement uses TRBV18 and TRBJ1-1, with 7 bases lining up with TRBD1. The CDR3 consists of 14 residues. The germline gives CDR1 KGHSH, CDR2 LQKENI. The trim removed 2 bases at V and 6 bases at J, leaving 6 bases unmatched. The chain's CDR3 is CASSPTGQAAEAFF. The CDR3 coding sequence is TGTGCCAGCTCACCAACAGGACAGGCAGCTGAAGCTTTCTTT. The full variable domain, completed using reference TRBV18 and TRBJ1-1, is NAGVMQNPRHLVRRRGQEARLRCSPMKGHSHVYWYRQLPEEGLKFMVYLQKENIIDESGMPKERFSAEFPKEGPSILRIQQVVRGDSAAYFCASSPTGQAAEAFFGQGTRLTVV.

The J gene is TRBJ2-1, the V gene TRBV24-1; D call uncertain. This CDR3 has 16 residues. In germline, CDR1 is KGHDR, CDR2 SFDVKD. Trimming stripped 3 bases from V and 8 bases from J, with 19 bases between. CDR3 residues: CATSDPGTGPHHEQFF. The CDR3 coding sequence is TGTGCCACCAGTGATCCCGGTACGGGCCCACACCATGAGCAGTTCTTC.

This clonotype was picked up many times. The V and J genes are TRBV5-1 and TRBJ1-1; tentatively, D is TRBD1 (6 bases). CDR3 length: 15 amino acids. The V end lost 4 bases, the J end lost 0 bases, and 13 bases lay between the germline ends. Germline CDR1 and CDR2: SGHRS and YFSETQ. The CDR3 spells CASSEAGHLNTEAFF. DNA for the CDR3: TGCGCCAGCAGCGAGGCGGGACACCTGAACACTGAAGCTTTCTTT. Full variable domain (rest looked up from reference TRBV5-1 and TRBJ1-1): KAGVTQTPRYLIKTRGQQVTLSCSPISGHRSVSWYQQTPGQGLQFLFEYFSETQRNKGNFPGRFSGRQFSNSRSEMNVSTLELGDSALYLCASSEAGHLNTEAFFGQGTRLTVV.

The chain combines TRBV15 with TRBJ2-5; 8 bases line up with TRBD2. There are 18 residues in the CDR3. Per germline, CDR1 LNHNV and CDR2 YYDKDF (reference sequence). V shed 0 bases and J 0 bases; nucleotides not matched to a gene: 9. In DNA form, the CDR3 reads TGTGCCACCAGCAGAGATCGTTGGGTAGCGGGGTACCAAGAGACCCAGTACTTC. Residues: CATSRDRWVAGYQETQYF.

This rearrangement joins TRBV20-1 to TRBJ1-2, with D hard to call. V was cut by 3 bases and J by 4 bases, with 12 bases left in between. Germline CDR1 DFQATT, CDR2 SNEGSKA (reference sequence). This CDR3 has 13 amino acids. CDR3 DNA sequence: TGCAGTGCTAGTGGGTCCCGGAGCTATGGCTACACCTTC. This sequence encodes CSASGSRSYGYTF.

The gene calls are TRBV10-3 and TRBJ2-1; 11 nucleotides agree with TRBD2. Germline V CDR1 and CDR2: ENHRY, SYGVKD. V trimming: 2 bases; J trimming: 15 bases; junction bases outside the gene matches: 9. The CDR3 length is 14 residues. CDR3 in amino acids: CAISEVRTSGFSFF. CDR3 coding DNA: TGTGCCATCAGTGAGGTCCGGACTAGCGGGTTTTCGTTCTTC.